These 7 T cell receptor beta chains came from one sample sequenced in a study of blood T cell repertoires in COVID-19. The data were produced by immunoSEQ multiplex PCR, yet TCRdb's version contains in-frame clones alone and is incomplete. The sample has some 130,000 clones, 78% seen once. Material for sequencing was PBMCs or T cells enriched from blood (not recorded which). These receptors all come from a woman in her 50s who had recovered from COVID-19.

A few counts support this clone. The rearrangement joins TRBV24-1 to TRBJ1-4; D ambiguous. The ends were cut back, 3 bases at V and 2 bases at J, with 6 bases in the middle. This CDR3 has 14 amino acids. In germline, CDR1 is KGHDR, CDR2 SFDVKD. For the CDR3, the DNA is TGTGCCACCAGTGATGCTAACACTAATGAAAAACTGTTTTTT. Encoded protein: CATSDANTNEKLFF.

The rearrangement joins TRBV5-1 to TRBJ1-5; D is unresolved. V lost 0 bases to trimming and J lost 2 bases, with 12 bases between them. Germline CDR1 is SGHRS and CDR2 is YFSETQ. The CDR3 runs 16 residues. The DNA of the CDR3 is TGCGCCAGCAGCTTGGGAGGCAGATGGGGCAATCAGCCCCAGCATTTT. It translates to CASSLGGRWGNQPQHF.

The chain uses TRBV25-1 and TRBJ1-3; weak D call: TRBD1 (5 bases). This CDR3 comprises 16 residues. CDR1 is MGHDK, CDR2 SYGVNS, per germline. V shed 5 bases and J shed 0 bases, with 14 bases lying between them. The CDR3 loop reads CASSTDSQSSGNTIYF. The CDR3 DNA sequence: TGTGCCAGCAGTACCGACAGTCAAAGCTCTGGAAACACCATATATTTT.

V and J are TRBV7-8 and TRBJ2-5; the D is unclear. CDR3 size: 15 residues. V shed 0 bases and J shed 4 bases, with 12 bases lying between them. Looked up from germline, CDR1 is SGHVS and CDR2 is FQNEAQ. The chain's CDR3 is CASSLALVPGETQYF. DNA of the CDR3: TGTGCCAGCAGCTTAGCGCTAGTCCCCGGAGAGACCCAGTACTTC. Supplemented by reference TRBV7-8 and TRBJ2-5, the full variable domain reads GAGVSQSPRYKVAKRGQDVALRCDPISGHVSLFWYQQALGQGPEFLTYFQNEAQLDKSGLPSDRFFAERPEGSVSTLKIQRTQQEDSAVYLCASSLALVPGETQYFGPGTRLLVL.

This chain joins TRBV6-1 and TRBJ1-6; the D is unclear. Trimming took off 3 bases at V and 3 bases at J, with 12 bases between the two ends. CDR1 and CDR2 (germline): MNHNS, SASEGT. The CDR3 length is 16 residues. The CDR3 nucleotides read TGTGCCAGCAGTGACGGAGTGCCCCTCTATAATTCACCCCTCCACTTT. Encoded protein: CASSDGVPLYNSPLHF.

V usage is TRBV2 and J usage is TRBJ1-2; TRBD1 aligns across 10 bases. Trimming at V came to 8 bases and at J to 4 bases, leaving 7 bases not matched to a gene. This CDR3 region has 14 residues. CDR1 and CDR2 from the germline V gene are SNHLY and FYNNEI. The CDR3, as DNA: TGTGCCAGCGGGATGACAGGGGGCCGCTATGGCTACACCTTC. The encoded protein is CASGMTGGRYGYTF. The complete variable domain, with remaining parts taken from reference TRBV2 and TRBJ1-2, reads EPEVTQTPSHQVTQMGQEVILRCVPISNHLYFYWYRQILGQKVEFLVSFYNNEISEKSEIFDDQFSVERPDGSNFTLKIRSTKLEDSAMYFCASGMTGGRYGYTFGSGTRLTVV.

This clone was counted once. V is TRBV7-2 and J is TRBJ1-2; no reliable D call. Germline V lookup: CDR1 SGHTA, CDR2 FQGNSA. This CDR3 has 13 residues. The V and J ends lost 2 bases and 5 bases respectively, with 9 bases between them. CDR3 bases: TGTGCCAGCAGCTTAATGGGAGTTTATGGCTACACCTTC. Its protein product is CASSLMGVYGYTF. The full variable domain, its missing parts supplied by reference TRBV7-2 and TRBJ1-2, is GAGVSQSPSNKVTEKGKDVELRCDPISGHTALYWYRQSLGQGLEFLIYFQGNSAPDKSGLPSDRFSAERTGGSVSTLTIQRTQQEDSAVYLCASSLMGVYGYTFGSGTRLTVV.